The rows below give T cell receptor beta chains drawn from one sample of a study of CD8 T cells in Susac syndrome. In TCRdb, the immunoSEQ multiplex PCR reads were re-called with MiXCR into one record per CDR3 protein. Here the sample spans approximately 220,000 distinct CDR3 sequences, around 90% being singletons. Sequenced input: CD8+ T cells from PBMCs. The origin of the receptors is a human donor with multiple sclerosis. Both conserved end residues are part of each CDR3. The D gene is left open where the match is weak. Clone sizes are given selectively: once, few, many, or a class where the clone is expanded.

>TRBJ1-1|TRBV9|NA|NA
TGTGCCAGCAGCGTAGTCCGGGACACACCTGAAGCTTTCTTT
CASSVVRDTPEAFF
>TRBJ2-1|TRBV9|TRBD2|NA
TGTGCCAGCAGCGACCCGGGACTAGCGGGGGTAGAGGAGCAGTTCTTC
CASSDPGLAGVEEQFF
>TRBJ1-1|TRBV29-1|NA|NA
TGCAGCGTTGAGCCAGGGCTGAACACTGAAGCTTTCTTT
CSVEPGLNTEAFF
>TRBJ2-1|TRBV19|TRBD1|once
TGTGCCAGTAGTTTGGTGGACAGGGCCTCTAACAATGAGCAGTTCTTC
CASSLVDRASNNEQFF
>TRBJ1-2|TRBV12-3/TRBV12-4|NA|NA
TGTGCCACCCTTGGGGGGGGCGGGGGCTACACCTTC
CATLGGGGGYTF
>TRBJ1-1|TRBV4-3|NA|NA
TGCGCCAGCAGCCAAGCGACAGGCCCTGGGAACACTGAAGCTTTCTTT
CASSQATGPGNTEAFF
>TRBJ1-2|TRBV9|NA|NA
TGTGCCAGCAGCGTATCCCGGGACGGCGAGTCTATTAACTATGGCTACACCTTC
CASSVSRDGESINYGYTF
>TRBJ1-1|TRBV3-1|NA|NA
TGTGCCAGCAGCCAAGCCTACCTGCGGAGGGGGACTGAAGCTTTCTTT
CASSQAYLRRGTEAFF
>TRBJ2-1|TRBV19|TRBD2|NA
TGTGCCAGTAGTAGGGTGGCGGGAGTAGTCTACAATGAGCAGTTCTTC
CASSRVAGVVYNEQFF
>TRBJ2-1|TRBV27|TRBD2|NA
TGTGCCAGCGCTTTAGCGGGAATTTCCTACAATGAGCAGTTCTTC
CASALAGISYNEQFF
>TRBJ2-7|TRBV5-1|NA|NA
TGCGCCAGCAGCTTGGTGGGGTACGAGCAGTACTTC
CASSLVGYEQYF
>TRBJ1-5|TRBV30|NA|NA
TGTGCCTGGAGTGTAAGCACCTATAGCAATCAGCCCCAGCATTTT
CAWSVSTYSNQPQHF
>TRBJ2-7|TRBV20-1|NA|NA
TGCAGTGCTAGAGAGGTCGGTAGCGGCTACGAGCAGTACTTC
CSAREVGSGYEQYF
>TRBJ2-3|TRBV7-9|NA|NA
TGTGCCAGCACCAAGGGGCCGGGGGTCCCAGATACGCAGTATTTT
CASTKGPGVPDTQYF
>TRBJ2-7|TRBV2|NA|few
TGTGCCAGCAGTGAAGGGGCCGTCTCCTACGAGCAGTACTTC
CASSEGAVSYEQYF
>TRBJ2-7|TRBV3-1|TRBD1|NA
TGTGCCAGCAGCCAAGATTTGATGACAGGGACGTATGAGCAGTACTTC
CASSQDLMTGTYEQYF
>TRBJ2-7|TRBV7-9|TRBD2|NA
TGTGCCAGCGGCGGGGGCTCCTACGAGCAGTACTTC
CASGGGSYEQYF
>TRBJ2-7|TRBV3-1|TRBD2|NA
TGTGCCAGCAGCCAAAGGGTAGGACTAGCTACCAACGAGCAGTACTTC
CASSQRVGLATNEQYF
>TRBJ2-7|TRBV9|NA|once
TGTGCCAGCAGCGTTGATGTGGGGGGGGCACTCGGCGTTGAGCAGTACTTC
CASSVDVGGALGVEQYF
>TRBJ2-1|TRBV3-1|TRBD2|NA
TGTGCCAGCAGCCAAGTCTTCGGGGGGACCTACAATGAGCAGTTCTTC
CASSQVFGGTYNEQFF
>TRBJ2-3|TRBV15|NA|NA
TGTGCCACCAGCCGAACTAGCACAGATACGCAGTATTTT
CATSRTSTDTQYF
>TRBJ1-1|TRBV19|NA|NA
TGTGCCAGTAGTCTCAGCCTTGAAGCTTTCTTT
CASSLSLEAFF
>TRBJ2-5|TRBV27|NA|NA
TGTGCCAGCAGACCGGGACCTGGAGGGGAGACCCAGTACTTC
CASRPGPGGETQYF
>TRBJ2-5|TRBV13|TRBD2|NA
TGTGCCAGCAGCTTAGCTAGCGGGGGGCCCCGAGAGACCCAGTACTTC
CASSLASGGPRETQYF
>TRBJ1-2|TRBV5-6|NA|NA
TGTGCCAGCAGCTTTGACGGATCAAACTATGGCTACACCTTC
CASSFDGSNYGYTF
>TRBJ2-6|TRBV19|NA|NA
TGTGCCAGTAGTCCGTATGCAGGGGATTCGCCTGGGGCCAACGTCCTGACTTTC
CASSPYAGDSPGANVLTF
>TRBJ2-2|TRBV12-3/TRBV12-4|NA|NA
TGTGCCGGAGGGGTACGGACCGGGGAGCTGTTTTTT
CAGGVRTGELFF
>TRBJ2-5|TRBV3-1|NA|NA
TGTGCCAGCAGGCTAGCCCTCGACTACCAAGAGACCCAGTACTTC
CASRLALDYQETQYF
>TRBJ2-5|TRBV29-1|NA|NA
TGCAGCGTTGAAGATCGGACAGAGGAAGAGACCCAGTACTTC
CSVEDRTEEETQYF
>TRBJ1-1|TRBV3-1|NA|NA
TGTGCCAGCAGCCAAGAGACGTTCAGGAGCCTGAACACTGAAGCTTTCTTT
CASSQETFRSLNTEAFF
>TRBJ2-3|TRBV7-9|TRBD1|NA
TGTGCCAGCGCGACAGGGGGCACAGATACGCAGTATTTT
CASATGGTDTQYF
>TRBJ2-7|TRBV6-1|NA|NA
TGTGCCAGCAGTGAGGCAGTTTCCTACGAGCAGTACTTC
CASSEAVSYEQYF